The source of this T cell receptor (beta chain) is a study of neoadjuvant anti-PD-1 for oral cavity cancer. Study-wide background: Most patients had three to four biweekly doses of 3 mg/kg nivolumab before resection.

Assay: immunoSEQ multiplex PCR; the TCRdb copy retains only in-frame clones and omits some. This table holds over 10,000 clones, around three fifths found once. This clone was counted a few times. The length of the CDR3 is 11 residues. Trimming stripped 7 bases from V and 1 base from J, with 6 bases between. CDR1 is SQVTM and CDR2 is ANQGSEA in the germline V gene. These newly diagnosed stage II-IVA oral cavity squamous cell carcinoma patients had no prior systemic or radiation treatment. Blood cells were analyzed directly, without culture or expansion. The rearrangement uses TRBV29-1 and TRBJ2-3; D is undetermined. The clonotype originates from a person aged 35-79 years with oral cavity squamous cell carcinoma. Sequencing was performed on PBMCs, taken before nivolumab (anti-PD-1) treatment. The CDR3 sequence: CSARGTDTQYF. In nucleotides, the CDR3 is TGCAGCGCCCGGGGCACAGATACGCAGTATTTT.